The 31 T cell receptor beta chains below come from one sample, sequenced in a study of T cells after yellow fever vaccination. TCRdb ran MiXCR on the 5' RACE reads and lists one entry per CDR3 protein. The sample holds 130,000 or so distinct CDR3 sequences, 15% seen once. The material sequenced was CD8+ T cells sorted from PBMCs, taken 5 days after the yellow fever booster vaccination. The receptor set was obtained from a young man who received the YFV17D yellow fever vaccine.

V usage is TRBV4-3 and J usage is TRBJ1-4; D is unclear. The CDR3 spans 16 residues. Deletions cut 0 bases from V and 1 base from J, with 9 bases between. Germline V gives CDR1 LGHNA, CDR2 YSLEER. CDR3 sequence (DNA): TGCGCCAGCAGCCAAGAATTAGGCGGAACTAATGAAAAACTGTTTTTT. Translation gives CASSQELGGTNEKLFF.

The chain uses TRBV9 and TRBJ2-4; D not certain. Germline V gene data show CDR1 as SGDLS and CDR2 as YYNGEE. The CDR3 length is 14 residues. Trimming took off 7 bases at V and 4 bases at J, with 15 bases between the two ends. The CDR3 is CASRLEQKKNIQYF. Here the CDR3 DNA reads TGTGCCAGCCGCCTGGAGCAGAAGAAAAACATTCAGTACTTC.

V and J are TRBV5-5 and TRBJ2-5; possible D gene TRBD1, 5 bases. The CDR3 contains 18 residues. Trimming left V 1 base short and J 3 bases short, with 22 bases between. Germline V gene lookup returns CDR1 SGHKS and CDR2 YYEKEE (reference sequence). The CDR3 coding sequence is TGTGCCAGCAGCTTGATTCGGCCCCGGTCAGGGCCTAAAGAGACCCAGTACTTC. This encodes CASSLIRPRSGPKETQYF. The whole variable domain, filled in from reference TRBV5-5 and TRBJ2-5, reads DAGVTQSPTHLIKTRGQQVTLRCSPISGHKSVSWYQQVLGQGPQFIFQYYEKEERGRGNFPDRFSARQFPNYSSELNVNALLLGDSALYLCASSLIRPRSGPKETQYFGPGTRLLVL.

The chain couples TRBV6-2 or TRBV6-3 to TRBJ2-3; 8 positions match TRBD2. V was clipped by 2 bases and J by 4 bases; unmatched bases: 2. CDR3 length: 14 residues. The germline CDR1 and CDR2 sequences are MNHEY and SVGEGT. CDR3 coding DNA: TGTGCCAGCAGTTACGTAGCGGGGCCAGATACGCAGTATTTT. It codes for CASSYVAGPDTQYF.

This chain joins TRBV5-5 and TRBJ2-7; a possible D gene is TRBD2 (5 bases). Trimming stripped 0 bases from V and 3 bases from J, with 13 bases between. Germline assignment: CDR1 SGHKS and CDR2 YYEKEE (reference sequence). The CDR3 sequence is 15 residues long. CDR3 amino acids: CASSLVASANYEQYF. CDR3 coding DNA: TGTGCCAGCAGCTTGGTAGCGTCAGCAAACTACGAGCAGTACTTC.

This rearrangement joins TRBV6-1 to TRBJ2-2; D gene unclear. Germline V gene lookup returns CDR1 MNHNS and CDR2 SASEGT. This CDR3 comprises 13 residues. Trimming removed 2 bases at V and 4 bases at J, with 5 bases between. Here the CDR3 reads CASSELGTGELFF. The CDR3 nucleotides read TGTGCCAGCAGTGAATTGGGCACCGGGGAGCTGTTTTTT.

The CDR3 DNA is TGCGCCAGCAGCTTCACGGGTAGCTCCGGGGCCAACGTCCTGACTTTC. Its protein product is CASSFTGSSGANVLTF. The gene calls are TRBV5-1 and TRBJ2-6; D remains unclear. From germline, CDR1 is SGHRS and CDR2 YFSETQ. V was trimmed by 2 bases and J by 4 bases, leaving 13 bases between them. The CDR3 totals 16 residues.

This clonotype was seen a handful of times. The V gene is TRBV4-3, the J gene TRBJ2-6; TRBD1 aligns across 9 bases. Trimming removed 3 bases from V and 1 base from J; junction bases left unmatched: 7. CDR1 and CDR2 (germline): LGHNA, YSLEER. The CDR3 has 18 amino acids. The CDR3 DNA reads TGCGCCAGCAGCCAGACAGAGACAGGGGGATCTGGGGCCAACGTCCTGACTTTC. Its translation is CASSQTETGGSGANVLTF.

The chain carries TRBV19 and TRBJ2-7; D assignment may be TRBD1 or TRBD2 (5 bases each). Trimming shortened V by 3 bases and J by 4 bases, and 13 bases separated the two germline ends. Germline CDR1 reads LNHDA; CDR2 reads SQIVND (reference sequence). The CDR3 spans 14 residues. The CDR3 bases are TGTGCCAGTAGTATCAGCCCGGGACCGTACGAGCAGTACTTC. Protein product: CASSISPGPYEQYF.

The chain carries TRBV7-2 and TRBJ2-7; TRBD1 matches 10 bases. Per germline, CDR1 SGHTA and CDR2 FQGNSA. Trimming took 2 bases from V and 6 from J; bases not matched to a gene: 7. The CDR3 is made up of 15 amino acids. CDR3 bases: TGTGCCAGCAGCTTATTGGCGGGACAGGGGACCGAGCAGTACTTC. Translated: CASSLLAGQGTEQYF.

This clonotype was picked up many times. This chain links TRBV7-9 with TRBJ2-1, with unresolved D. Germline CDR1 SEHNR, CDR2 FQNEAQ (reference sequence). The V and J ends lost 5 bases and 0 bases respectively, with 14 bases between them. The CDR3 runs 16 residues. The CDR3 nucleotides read TGTGCCAGCAGCGACGGTCAATCCGTCTCCTACAATGAGCAGTTCTTC. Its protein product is CASSDGQSVSYNEQFF.

In nucleotides, the CDR3 is TGTGCCATCAGGTCAAGGACAGAGACTAGCACAGATACGCAGTATTTT. Residues: CAIRSRTETSTDTQYF. This sequence joins TRBV10-3 and TRBJ2-3; possible D gene TRBD1, 6 bases. Per the germline V gene, CDR1 is ENHRY and CDR2 is SYGVKD. Deletions cut 6 bases from V and 0 bases from J, with 16 bases between. There are 16 residues in the CDR3.

The CDR3: CASSRYGLGTEAFF. The DNA for the CDR3 is TGTGCCAGCAGCAGGTATGGCTTGGGCACTGAAGCTTTCTTT. V usage is TRBV9 and J usage is TRBJ1-1; D call uncertain. Trimming removed 4 bases from V and 4 bases from J, with 14 bases in between. The germline CDR1 and CDR2 sequences are SGDLS and YYNGEE. This CDR3 is built from 14 residues.

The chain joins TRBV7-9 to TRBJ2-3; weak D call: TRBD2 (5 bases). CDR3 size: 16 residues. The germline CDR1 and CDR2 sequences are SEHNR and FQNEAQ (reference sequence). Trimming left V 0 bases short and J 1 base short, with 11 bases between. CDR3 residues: CASSLALTTGTDTQYF. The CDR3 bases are TGTGCCAGCAGCTTAGCCTTGACTACCGGCACAGATACGCAGTATTTT.

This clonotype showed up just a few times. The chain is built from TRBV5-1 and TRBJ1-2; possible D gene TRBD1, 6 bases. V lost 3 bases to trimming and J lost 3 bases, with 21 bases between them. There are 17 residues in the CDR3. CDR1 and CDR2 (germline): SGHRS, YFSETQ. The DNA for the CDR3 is TGCGCCAGCAGCTCACAGGGAATTACTAATTATGACTATGGCTACACCTTC. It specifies CASSSQGITNYDYGYTF.

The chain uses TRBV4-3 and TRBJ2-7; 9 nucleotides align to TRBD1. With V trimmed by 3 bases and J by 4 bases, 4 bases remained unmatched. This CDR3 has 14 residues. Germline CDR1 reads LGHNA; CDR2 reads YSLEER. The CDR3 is CASSHGTGTYEQYF. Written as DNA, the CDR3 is TGCGCCAGCAGCCACGGGACAGGGACTTACGAGCAGTACTTC.

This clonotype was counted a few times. Here the CDR3 DNA reads TGTGCCAGCAGTGAGACCTTGACGGGACTAGCCACAGATACGCAGTATTTT. It translates to CASSETLTGLATDTQYF. This chain links TRBV2 with TRBJ2-3, with 9 positions matching TRBD2. CDR1 and CDR2 from the germline V gene are SNHLY and FYNNEI. This CDR3 comprises 17 residues. V was clipped by 3 bases and J by 2 bases; unmatched bases: 9.

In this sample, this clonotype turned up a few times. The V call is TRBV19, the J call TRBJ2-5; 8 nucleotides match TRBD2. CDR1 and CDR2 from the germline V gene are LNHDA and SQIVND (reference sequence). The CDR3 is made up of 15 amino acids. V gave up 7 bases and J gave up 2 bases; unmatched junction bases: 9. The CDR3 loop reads CASTPNGGVQETQYF. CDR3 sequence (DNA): TGTGCCAGTACCCCAAACGGGGGGGTACAAGAGACCCAGTACTTC.

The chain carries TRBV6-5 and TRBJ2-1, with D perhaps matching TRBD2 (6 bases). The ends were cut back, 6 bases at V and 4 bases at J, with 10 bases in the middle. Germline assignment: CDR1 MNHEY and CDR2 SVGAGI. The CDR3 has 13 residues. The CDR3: CASRSGTYNEQFF. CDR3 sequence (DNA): TGTGCCAGCAGATCCGGGACTTACAATGAGCAGTTCTTC.

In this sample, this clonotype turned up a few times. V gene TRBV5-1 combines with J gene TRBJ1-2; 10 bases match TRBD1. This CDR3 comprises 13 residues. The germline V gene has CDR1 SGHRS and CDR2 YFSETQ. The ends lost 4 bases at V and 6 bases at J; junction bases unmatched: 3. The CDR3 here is CASSRGQGDGYTF. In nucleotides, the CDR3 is TGCGCCAGCAGCCGAGGACAGGGGGATGGCTACACCTTC. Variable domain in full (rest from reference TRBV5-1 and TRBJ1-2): KAGVTQTPRYLIKTRGQQVTLSCSPISGHRSVSWYQQTPGQGLQFLFEYFSETQRNKGNFPGRFSGRQFSNSRSEMNVSTLELGDSALYLCASSRGQGDGYTFGSGTRLTVV.

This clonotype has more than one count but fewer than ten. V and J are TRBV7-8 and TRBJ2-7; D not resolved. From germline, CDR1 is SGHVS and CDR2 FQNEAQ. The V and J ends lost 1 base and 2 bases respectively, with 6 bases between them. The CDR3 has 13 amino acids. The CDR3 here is CASSLDIAYEQYV. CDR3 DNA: TGTGCCAGCAGCTTAGACATAGCCTACGAGCAGTACGTC.

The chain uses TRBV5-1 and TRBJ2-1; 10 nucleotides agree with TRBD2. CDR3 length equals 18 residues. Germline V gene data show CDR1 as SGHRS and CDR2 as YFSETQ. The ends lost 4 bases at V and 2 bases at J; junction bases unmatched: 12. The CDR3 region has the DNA TGCGCCAGCAGCCCCGGGACTAGCGATGTGGGAACCTACAATGAGCAGTTCTTC. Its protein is CASSPGTSDVGTYNEQFF.

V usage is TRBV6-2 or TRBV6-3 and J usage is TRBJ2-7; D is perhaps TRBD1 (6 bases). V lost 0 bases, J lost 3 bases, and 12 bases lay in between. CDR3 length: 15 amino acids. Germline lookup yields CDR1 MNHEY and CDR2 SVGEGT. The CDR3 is CASSYSRQVDYEQYV. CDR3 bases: TGTGCCAGCAGTTACTCAAGACAGGTCGACTACGAGCAGTACGTC.

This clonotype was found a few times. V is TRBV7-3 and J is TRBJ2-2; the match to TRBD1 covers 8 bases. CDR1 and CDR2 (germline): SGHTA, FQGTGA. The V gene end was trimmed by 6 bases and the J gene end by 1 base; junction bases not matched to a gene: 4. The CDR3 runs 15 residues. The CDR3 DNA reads TGTGCCAGCAGTCCAGGGGGCTGGAACACCGGGGAGCTGTTTTTT. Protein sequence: CASSPGGWNTGELFF.

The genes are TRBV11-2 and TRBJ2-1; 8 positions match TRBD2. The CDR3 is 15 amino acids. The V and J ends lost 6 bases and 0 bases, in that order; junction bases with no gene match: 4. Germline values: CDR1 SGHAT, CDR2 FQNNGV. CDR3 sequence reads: CASRFTSGSYNEQFF. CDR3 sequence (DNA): TGTGCCAGCAGGTTTACTAGCGGCTCCTACAATGAGCAGTTCTTC.

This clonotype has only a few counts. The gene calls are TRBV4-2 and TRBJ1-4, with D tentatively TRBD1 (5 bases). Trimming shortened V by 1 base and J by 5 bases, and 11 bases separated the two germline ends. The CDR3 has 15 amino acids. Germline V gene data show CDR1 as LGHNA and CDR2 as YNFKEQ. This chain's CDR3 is CASSQAGLPNEKLFF. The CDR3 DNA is TGTGCCAGCAGCCAAGCGGGACTCCCGAATGAAAAACTGTTTTTT.

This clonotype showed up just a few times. The CDR3 loop reads CASSPGQSGGYTF. CDR3 in DNA: TGTGCCAGCAGCCCGGGACAGTCTGGTGGCTACACCTTC. The V call is TRBV7-9, the J call TRBJ1-2; 7 positions agree with TRBD1. The V gene end was trimmed by 5 bases and the J gene end by 7 bases; junction bases not matched to a gene: 7. CDR1 and CDR2 from the germline V gene are SEHNR and FQNEAQ (reference sequence). The length of the CDR3 is 13 residues.

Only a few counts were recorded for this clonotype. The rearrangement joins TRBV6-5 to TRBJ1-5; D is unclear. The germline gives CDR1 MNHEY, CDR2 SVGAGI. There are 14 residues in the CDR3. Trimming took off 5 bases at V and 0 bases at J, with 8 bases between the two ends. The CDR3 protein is CASSRQRSNQPQHF. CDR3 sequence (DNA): TGTGCCAGCAGTCGGCAGCGTAGCAATCAGCCCCAGCATTTT.

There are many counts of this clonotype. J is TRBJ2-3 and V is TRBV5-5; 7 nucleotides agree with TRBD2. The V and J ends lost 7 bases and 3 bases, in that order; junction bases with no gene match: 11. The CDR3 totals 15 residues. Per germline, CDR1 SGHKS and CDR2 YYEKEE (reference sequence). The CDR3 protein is CASPSGDAGTDTQYF. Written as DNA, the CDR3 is TGTGCCAGCCCGAGCGGGGACGCCGGGACAGATACGCAGTATTTT.

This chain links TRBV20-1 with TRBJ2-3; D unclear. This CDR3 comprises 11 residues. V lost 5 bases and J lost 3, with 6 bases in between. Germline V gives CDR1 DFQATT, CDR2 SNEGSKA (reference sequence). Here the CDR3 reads CSARRTDTQYF. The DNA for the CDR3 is TGCAGTGCTCGAAGGACAGATACGCAGTATTTT.

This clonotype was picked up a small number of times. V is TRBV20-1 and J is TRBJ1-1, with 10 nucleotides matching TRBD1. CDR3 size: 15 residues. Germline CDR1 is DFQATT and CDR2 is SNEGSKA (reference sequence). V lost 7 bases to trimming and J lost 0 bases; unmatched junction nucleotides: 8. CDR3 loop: CSVTLGQGMNTEAFF. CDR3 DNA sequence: TGCAGTGTTACACTGGGACAGGGGATGAACACTGAAGCTTTCTTT.